This TCR beta chain originates from a study of blood T cell repertoires in COVID-19. Germline values: CDR1 KGHSH, CDR2 LQKENI. The germline V and J ends were trimmed by 4 bases and 1 base, with 8 bases remaining between them. This CDR3 comprises 14 residues. Clones were read by immunoSEQ multiplex PCR, and TCRdb kept only the in-frame ones, dropping some. The table includes about 240,000 clones, about 79% detected once. This TCR came from a woman older than 75 with acute or convalescent COVID-19. The chain employs TRBV18 and TRBJ1-5; perhaps TRBD1 as D (6 bases). The sample was peripheral blood. The CDR3: CASSRDKSNQPQHF. The CDR3 DNA reads TGTGCCAGCTCACGGGACAAAAGCAATCAGCCCCAGCATTTT.